This T cell receptor beta chain was documented in a study of OX40 agonist ivuxolimab in advanced cancers. Looking at the study overall: A partial response was reached by three patients: one with hepatocellular carcinoma and two with cutaneous melanoma. Study findings and constraints: Normalized expansion of T-cell clones was also low for some nonresponders.

This CDR3 region has 18 residues. The V and J ends lost 0 bases and 2 bases respectively, with 20 bases between them. Germline V gives CDR1 MGHRA, CDR2 YSYEKL. Using immunoSEQ multiplex PCR, the repertoire was profiled, and TCRdb retains in-frame clones only, with some absent. The top ten hold 20% to 25% of the sample, which has tens of thousands of clones, 80% to 85% seen once. Regarding this clone: Its specificity is unknown.

The chain recombines TRBV4-1 with TRBJ2-7, with D hard to call. The specimen was CD4+ or CD8+ T cells sorted from blood, collected in a trial of the OX40 agonist ivuxolimab. This sequence originates from an adult with an advanced solid tumor such as melanoma, head and neck, liver or kidney cancer. The CDR3 bases are TGCGCCAGCAGCCAAGATCAGTTGAGCACGTATCGGGCCTACGAGCAGTACTTC. It specifies CASSQDQLSTYRAYEQYF.